Detailed here is one TCR beta chain. The sample is drawn from a study of blood T cells in healthy people across ages. Overall study: Per two T cells, about one barcoded beta molecule was captured through template switching.

Isolation recovered at least 6.5 million PBMCs from every sample. Per sample, extraction of total RNA gave at least 5.5 micrograms in every case. The CDR3 is made up of 14 amino acids. J gave up 7 bases and V 6 bases, and 8 bases lay outside the gene matches. Alongside a J-beta primer mix, a sample-barcoded 5' primer served in a second PCR lasting roughly 6 to 11 cycles. Each of the cDNA molecules was tagged by a template-switch adaptor with 12 random nucleotides. TCRdb processed the 5' RACE reads anew with MiXCR; each CDR3 protein has one entry. The sample carries under 1,100,000 distinct CDR3 sequences, around 25% recorded once. This sample also appeared in a second study, on T cells of mothers and their children.

This receptor was identified in a girl aged 2-10 years in good health. The sequenced material came from blood. The V and J genes are TRBV12-3 or TRBV12-4 and TRBJ1-4; 7 bases align to TRBD1. The CDR3 reads CASSIQGRSEKLFF. Written as DNA, the CDR3 is TGTGCCAGCAGCATACAGGGGAGGAGTGAAAAACTGTTTTTT.